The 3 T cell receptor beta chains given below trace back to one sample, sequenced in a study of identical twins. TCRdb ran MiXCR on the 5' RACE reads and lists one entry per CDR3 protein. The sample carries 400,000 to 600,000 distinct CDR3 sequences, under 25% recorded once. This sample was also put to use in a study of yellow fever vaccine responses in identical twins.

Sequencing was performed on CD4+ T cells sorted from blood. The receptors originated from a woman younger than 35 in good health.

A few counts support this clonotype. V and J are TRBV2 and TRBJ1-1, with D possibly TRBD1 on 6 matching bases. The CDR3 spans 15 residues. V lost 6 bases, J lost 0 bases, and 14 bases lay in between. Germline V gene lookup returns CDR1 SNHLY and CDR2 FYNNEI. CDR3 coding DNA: TGTGCCAGCAGAAAAGACAGGACCATGAACACTGAAGCTTTCTTT. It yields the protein CASRKDRTMNTEAFF.

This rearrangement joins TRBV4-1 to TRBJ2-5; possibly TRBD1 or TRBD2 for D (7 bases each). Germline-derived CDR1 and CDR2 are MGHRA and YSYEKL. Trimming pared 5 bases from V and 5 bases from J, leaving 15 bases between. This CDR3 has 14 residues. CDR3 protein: CASSGWGGGETQYF. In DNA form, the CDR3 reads TGCGCCAGCAGCGGATGGGGAGGGGGCGAGACCCAGTACTTC.

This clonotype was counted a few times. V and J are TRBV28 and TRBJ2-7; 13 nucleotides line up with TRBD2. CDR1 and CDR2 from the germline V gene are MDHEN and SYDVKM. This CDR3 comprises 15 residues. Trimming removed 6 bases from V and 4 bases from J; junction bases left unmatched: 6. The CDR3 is CASSSRLAGGYEQYV. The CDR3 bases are TGTGCCAGCAGCTCGAGACTAGCGGGGGGATACGAGCAGTACGTC.